Detailed here is one TCR beta chain. The sample belongs to a study of blood T cells in healthy people across ages. Primers used in a second PCR of about 7 to 12 cycles were a sample-barcoded 5' primer and a J-beta primer mix. All samples yielded 2.5 million or more CDR3-containing paired-end reads. TCRdb used MiXCR to reprocess the 5' RACE reads, holding one entry per CDR3 protein. Of around 780,000 distinct CDR3 sequences listed, just over 55% are singletons. Germline CDR1 and CDR2: MRHNA and SNTAGT. The CDR3 spans 16 residues. Trimming removed 2 bases from V and 1 base from J, with 14 bases in between.

V and J are TRBV6-4 and TRBJ1-1, with D uncertain. The sequenced sample consisted of blood. This receptor was obtained from a man aged 40-50 years in good health. The CDR3 nucleotides read TGTGCCAGCAGTGACCCGGAACAACAGAGGAACACTGAAGCTTTCTTT. It encodes CASSDPEQQRNTEAFF.